Below are 6 T cell receptor beta chains sequenced from a single sample in a study of T cells in Graves' hyperthyroidism and ophthalmopathy. Authors of the study amplified TCR beta CDR3 regions from RNA transcripts. The study used the HTBI primer set for a first-round RT-PCR of the TCR CDR3. TCRdb recomputed calls from the multiplex PCR reads with MiXCR, one row per CDR3 protein. The top ten hold approximately 30% of the sample, which has 350,000 to 450,000 distinct CDR3 sequences, about 18% seen once. Sequencing was performed on blood. All receptors come from a woman aged 25 to 39 with Graves' hyperthyroidism that later progressed to Graves' ophthalmopathy.

This chain uses TRBV2 with TRBJ1-1; D is uncertain. V gave up 3 bases and J gave up 1 base, with 6 bases separating them. CDR3 size: 13 residues. Germline V gives CDR1 SNHLY, CDR2 FYNNEI. CDR3 amino acids: CASSERENTEAFF. In DNA, the CDR3 is TGTGCCAGCAGTGAGCGGGAGAACACTGAAGCTTTCTTT. Complete variable domain (other parts from reference TRBV2 and TRBJ1-1): EPEVTQTPSHQVTQMGQEVILRCVPISNHLYFYWYRQILGQKVEFLVSFYNNEISEKSEIFDDQFSVERPDGSNFTLKIRSTKLEDSAMYFCASSERENTEAFFGQGTRLTVV.

This clonotype came up many times. This chain links TRBV7-2 with TRBJ2-7; 10 bases map to TRBD2. After removal of 5 bases from V and 6 bases from J, the junction contained 16 bases not matched to a gene. This CDR3 is 17 amino acids long. The germline gives CDR1 SGHTA, CDR2 FQGNSA. The CDR3 here is CASSPDWVAGGPSEQYF. The CDR3 bases are TGTGCCAGCAGCCCTGACTGGGTAGCGGGAGGCCCGAGCGAGCAGTACTTC.

This clonotype was found many times. V and J are TRBV29-1 and TRBJ1-2; TRBD1 matches at 7 bases. Germline V gene data show CDR1 as SQVTM and CDR2 as ANQGSEA. Losses at the gene ends were 6 bases for V and 5 bases for J; bases not matched to a gene: 9. CDR3 length: 13 residues. CDR3 sequence (DNA): TGCAGCGTGGATCCCGGGACAGAATATGGCTACACCTTC. As protein: CSVDPGTEYGYTF.

The V gene is TRBV27, the J gene TRBJ1-1; D might be TRBD1 (6 bases). Per germline, CDR1 MNHEY and CDR2 SMNVEV (reference sequence). Trimming left V 3 bases short and J 0 bases short, with 11 bases between. CDR3 length equals 15 residues. The CDR3 DNA reads as TGTGCCAGCAGTTTTCAGGACAGACTGAACACTGAAGCTTTCTTT. Translation gives CASSFQDRLNTEAFF.

This clonotype was counted many times. This chain joins TRBV3-1 and TRBJ2-5; D is undetermined. The germline V gene encodes CDR1 LGHDT and CDR2 YNNKEL (reference sequence). The CDR3 spans 14 residues. Trimming removed 7 bases from V and 2 bases from J, with 14 bases in between. DNA for the CDR3: TGTGCCAGCACCTCGATCAGTGATCAAGAGACCCAGTACTTC. Amino acid sequence: CASTSISDQETQYF.

This clonotype was found a few times. This chain connects TRBV15 to TRBJ1-3; D is uncertain. Trimming took off 3 bases at V and 5 bases at J, with 14 bases between the two ends. The CDR3 extends over 15 amino acids. Germline CDR1 and CDR2: LNHNV and YYDKDF (reference sequence). CDR3 loop: CATSSGVPARNTIYF. The CDR3 DNA reads TGTGCCACCAGCAGTGGGGTGCCCGCACGAAACACCATATATTTT.